This TCR beta chain was found in a study of vaccination effects on CD4 cells after COVID-19. Clones were read by immunoSEQ multiplex PCR, and TCRdb kept only the in-frame ones, dropping some. The sample lists around 60,000 clones, 73% occurring once. Expansion with viral peptide pools was applied to antigen-specific CD4+ T cells by the ViraFEST assay prior to sequencing. Culture proceeded for more than nine days, and CD4+ T cells were then isolated. Of the BNT162b2 and mRNA-1273 vaccines, participants received two doses of one or the other. Wells containing a few million PBMC each were cultured with approximately 9.2 IU/ml IL-2 and approximately 10 ug/ml peptides. IL-2 medium supplanted half the medium on days 3 and 7. CDR3 length: 17 residues. Per germline, CDR1 SGHDT and CDR2 YYEEEE. The V gene end was trimmed by 4 bases and the J gene end by 5 bases; junction bases not matched to a gene: 6. This clone was picked up one time. What it recognizes is unknown.

The rearrangement joins TRBV5-6 to TRBJ2-2; 15 bases align to TRBD2. The source was CD4+ T cells from PBMCs cultured with HCoV-229E spike peptides, collected after COVID-19 vaccination. The sequence derives from a human donor who received a COVID-19 vaccine. In DNA, the CDR3 is TGTGCCAGCAGCCGAGGACTAGCGGGGGGGCAAACCGGGGAGCTGTTTTTT. Amino acids: CASSRGLAGGQTGELFF.